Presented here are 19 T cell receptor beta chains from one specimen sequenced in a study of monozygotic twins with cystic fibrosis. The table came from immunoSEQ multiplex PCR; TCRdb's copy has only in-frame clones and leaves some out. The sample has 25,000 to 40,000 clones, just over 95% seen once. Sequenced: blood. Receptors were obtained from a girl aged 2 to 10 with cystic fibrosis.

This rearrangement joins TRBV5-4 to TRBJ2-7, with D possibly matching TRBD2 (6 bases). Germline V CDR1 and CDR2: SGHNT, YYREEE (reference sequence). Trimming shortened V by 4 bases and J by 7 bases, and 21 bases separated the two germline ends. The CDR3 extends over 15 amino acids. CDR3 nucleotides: TGTGCCAGCAGCCGGGACCACTTCTCTGCGGGGGAGCAGTACTTC. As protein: CASSRDHFSAGEQYF.

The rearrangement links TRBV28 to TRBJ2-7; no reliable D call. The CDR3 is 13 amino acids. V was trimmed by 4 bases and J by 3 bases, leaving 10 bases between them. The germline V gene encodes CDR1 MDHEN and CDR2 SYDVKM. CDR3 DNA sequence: TGTGCCAGCAGTTCCATGGGTCACTACGAGCAGTACTTC. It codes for CASSSMGHYEQYF. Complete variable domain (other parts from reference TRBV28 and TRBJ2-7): DVKVTQSSRYLVKRTGEKVFLECVQDMDHENMFWYRQDPGLGLRLIYFSYDVKMKEKGDIPEGYSVSREKKERFSLILESASTNQTSMYLCASSSMGHYEQYFGPGTRLTVT.

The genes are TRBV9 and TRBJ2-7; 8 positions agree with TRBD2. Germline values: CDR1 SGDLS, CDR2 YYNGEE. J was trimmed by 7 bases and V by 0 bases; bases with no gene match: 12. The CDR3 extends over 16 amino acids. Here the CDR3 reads CASSVGERERKVEQYF. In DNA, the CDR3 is TGTGCCAGCAGCGTAGGCGAGCGGGAGAGAAAGGTAGAGCAGTACTTC.

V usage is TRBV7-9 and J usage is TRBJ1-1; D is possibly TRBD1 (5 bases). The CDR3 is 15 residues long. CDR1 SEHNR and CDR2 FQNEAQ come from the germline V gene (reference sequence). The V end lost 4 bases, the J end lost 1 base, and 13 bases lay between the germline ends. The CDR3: CASSSLRQQNTEAFF. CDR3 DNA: TGTGCCAGCAGCTCACTACGACAGCAGAACACTGAAGCTTTCTTT.

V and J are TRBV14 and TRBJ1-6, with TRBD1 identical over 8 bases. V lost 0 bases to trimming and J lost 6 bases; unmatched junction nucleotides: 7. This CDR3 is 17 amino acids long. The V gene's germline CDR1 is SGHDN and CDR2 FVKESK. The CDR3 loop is CASSQDPTGGFNSPLHF. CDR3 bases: TGTGCCAGCAGCCAAGATCCAACAGGGGGTTTTAATTCACCCCTCCACTTT.

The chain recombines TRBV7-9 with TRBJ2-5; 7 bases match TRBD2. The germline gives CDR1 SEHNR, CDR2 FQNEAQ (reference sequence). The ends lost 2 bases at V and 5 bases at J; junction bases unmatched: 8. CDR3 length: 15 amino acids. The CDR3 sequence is CASSLLLAVHETQYF. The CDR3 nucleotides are TGTGCCAGCAGCTTATTGCTAGCGGTACACGAGACCCAGTACTTC.

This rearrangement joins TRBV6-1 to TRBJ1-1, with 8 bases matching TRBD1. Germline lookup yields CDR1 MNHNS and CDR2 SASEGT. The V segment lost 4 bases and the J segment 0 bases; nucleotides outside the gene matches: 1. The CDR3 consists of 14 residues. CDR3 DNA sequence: TGTGCCAGCAGTGGGGGACAGGTGAACACTGAAGCTTTCTTT. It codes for CASSGGQVNTEAFF.

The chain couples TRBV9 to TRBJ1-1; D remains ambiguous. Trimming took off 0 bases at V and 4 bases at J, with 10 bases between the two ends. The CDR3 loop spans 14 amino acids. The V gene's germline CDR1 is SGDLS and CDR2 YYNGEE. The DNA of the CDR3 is TGTGCCAGCAGCGTAGCCCCCTCCTCCACTGAAGCTTTCTTT. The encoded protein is CASSVAPSSTEAFF.

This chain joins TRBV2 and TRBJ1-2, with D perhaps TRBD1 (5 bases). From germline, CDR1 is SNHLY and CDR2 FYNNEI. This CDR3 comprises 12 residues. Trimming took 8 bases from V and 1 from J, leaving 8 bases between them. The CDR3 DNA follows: TGTGCCAGCGAGGGGAGTAACTATGGCTACACCTTC. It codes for CASEGSNYGYTF. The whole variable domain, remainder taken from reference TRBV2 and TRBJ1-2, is EPEVTQTPSHQVTQMGQEVILRCVPISNHLYFYWYRQILGQKVEFLVSFYNNEISEKSEIFDDQFSVERPDGSNFTLKIRSTKLEDSAMYFCASEGSNYGYTFGSGTRLTVV.

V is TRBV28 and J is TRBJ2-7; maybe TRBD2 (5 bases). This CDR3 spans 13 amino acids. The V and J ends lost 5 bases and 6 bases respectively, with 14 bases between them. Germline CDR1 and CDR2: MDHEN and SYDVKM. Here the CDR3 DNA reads TGTGCCAGCAGTCTCGGCCTAGCACCCGAGCAGTACTTC. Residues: CASSLGLAPEQYF.

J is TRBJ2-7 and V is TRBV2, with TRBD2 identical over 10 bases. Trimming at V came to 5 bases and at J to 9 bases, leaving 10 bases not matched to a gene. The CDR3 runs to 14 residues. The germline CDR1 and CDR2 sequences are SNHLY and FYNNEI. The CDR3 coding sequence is TGTGCCAGCAGTCGGACTAGCGGAGGACGGGGGCAGTACTTC. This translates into CASSRTSGGRGQYF.

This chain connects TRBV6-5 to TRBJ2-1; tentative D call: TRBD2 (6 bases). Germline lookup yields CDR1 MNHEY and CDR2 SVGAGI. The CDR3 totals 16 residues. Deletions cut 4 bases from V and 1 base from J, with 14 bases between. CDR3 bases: TGTGCCAGCAGTTTAGGTCTAGCGACTTCCTACAATGAGCAGTTCTTC. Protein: CASSLGLATSYNEQFF.

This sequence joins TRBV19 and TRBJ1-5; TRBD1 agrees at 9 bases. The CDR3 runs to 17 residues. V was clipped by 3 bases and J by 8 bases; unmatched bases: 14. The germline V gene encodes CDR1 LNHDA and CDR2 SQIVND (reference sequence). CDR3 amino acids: CASSIPSDRGRAKPQHF. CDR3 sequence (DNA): TGTGCCAGTAGTATTCCTTCGGACAGGGGCCGAGCAAAGCCCCAGCATTTT.

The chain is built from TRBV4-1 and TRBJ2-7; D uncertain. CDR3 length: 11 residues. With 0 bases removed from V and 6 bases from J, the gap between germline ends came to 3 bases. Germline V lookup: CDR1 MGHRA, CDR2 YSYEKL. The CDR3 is CASSQEPEQYF. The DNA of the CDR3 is TGCGCCAGCAGCCAAGAACCCGAGCAGTACTTC.

The CDR3 nucleotides read TGCGCCAGCAGCTTGACACCCCCCTCCACTGAAGCTTTCTTT. Translation gives CASSLTPPSTEAFF. The chain is built from TRBV5-1 and TRBJ1-1; no clear D. The germline V gene encodes CDR1 SGHRS and CDR2 YFSETQ. Trimming removed 1 base from V and 4 bases from J, with 11 bases in between. This CDR3 contains 14 residues.

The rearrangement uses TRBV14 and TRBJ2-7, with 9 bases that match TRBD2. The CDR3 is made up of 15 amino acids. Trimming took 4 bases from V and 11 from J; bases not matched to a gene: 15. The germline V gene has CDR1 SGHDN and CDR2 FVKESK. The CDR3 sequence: CASSPNRGTSSQEYF. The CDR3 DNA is TGTGCCAGCAGCCCAAACCGCGGGACTAGCAGCCAGGAGTACTTC.

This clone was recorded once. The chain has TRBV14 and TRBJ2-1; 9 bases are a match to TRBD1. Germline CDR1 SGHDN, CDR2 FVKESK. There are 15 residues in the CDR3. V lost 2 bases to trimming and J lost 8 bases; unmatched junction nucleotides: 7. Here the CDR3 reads CASSQFGTGTYEQFF. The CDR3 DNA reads TGTGCCAGCAGCCAATTCGGGACAGGGACCTATGAGCAGTTCTTC.

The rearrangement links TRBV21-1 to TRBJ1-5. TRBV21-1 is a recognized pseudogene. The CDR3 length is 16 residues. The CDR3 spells CASSKVREAGNQPQHF. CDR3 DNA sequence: TGTGCCAGCAGCAAAGTGAGAGAGGCAGGCAATCAGCCCCAGCATTTT.

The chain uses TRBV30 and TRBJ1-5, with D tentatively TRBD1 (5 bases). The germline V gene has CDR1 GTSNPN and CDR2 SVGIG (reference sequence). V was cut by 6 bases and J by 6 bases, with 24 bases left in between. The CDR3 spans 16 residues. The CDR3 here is CACGRGSASGGQPQHF. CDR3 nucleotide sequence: TGTGCCTGCGGGAGGGGCTCTGCCTCTGGAGGTCAGCCCCAGCATTTT. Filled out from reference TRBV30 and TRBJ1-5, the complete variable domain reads SQTIHQWPATLVQPVGSPLSLECTVEGTSNPNLYWYRQAAGRGLQLLFYSVGIGQISSEVPQNLSASRPQDRQFILSSKKLLLSDSGFYLCACGRGSASGGQPQHFGDGTRLSIL.